This TCR beta chain was documented in a study of blood T cells in healthy people across ages. The CDR3 is 12 residues long. Deletions cut 6 bases from V and 7 bases from J, with 13 bases between. It was with a sample-barcoded 5' primer and a J-beta primer mix that a second PCR of roughly 7 to 12 cycles was run. Each CDR3 protein is one row after TCRdb ran MiXCR on the 5' RACE reads. This repertoire shows about 680,000 distinct CDR3 sequences, around 49% found once; its top ten account for around a third. The sequenced sample was blood. The V call is TRBV12-3 or TRBV12-4, the J call TRBJ2-7; D call uncertain. The TCR sequence derives from a woman in her sixties in good health. CDR3 coding DNA: TGTGCCAGCAGCTTTTGGGCCGGGGAGCAGTACTTC. Encoded protein: CASSFWAGEQYF.